The 16 T cell receptor beta chains listed next were all sequenced from one sample in a study of blood T cell repertoires in COVID-19. Produced via immunoSEQ multiplex PCR; TCRdb's table is partial and in-frame only. The sample has 270,000 or so clones, roughly 89% seen once. The sample was peripheral blood. The source is a woman younger than 45 with active or convalescent COVID-19.

The sample holds one count of this clone. V gene TRBV6-2 or TRBV6-3 combines with J gene TRBJ1-5, with D unclear. The CDR3 runs to 14 residues. Germline values: CDR1 MNHEY, CDR2 SVGEGT. V lost 4 bases, J lost 7 bases, and 14 bases lay in between. The DNA for the CDR3 is TGTGCCAGCAGTTTAGCCCAATTTTACCAGCCCCAGCATTTT. This translates into CASSLAQFYQPQHF.

This chain links TRBV7-2 with TRBJ2-1, with D possibly being TRBD1 (6 bases). Germline-derived CDR1 and CDR2 are SGHTA and FQGNSA. Trimming stripped 1 base from V and 10 bases from J, with 17 bases between. The CDR3 is made up of 15 amino acids. The CDR3 is CASSLDGGAPREQFF. Here the CDR3 DNA reads TGTGCCAGCAGCTTAGATGGGGGCGCCCCGAGGGAGCAGTTCTTC.

V usage is TRBV28 and J usage is TRBJ2-5; TRBD2 aligns across 9 bases. This CDR3 has 19 amino acids. Germline trimming cut 6 bases from V and 5 bases from J; bases unmatched to any gene: 22. Germline V gene sequence: CDR1 MDHEN, CDR2 SYDVKM. The CDR3, as DNA: TGTGCCAGCAGAGTACGGGCCCTAGCGGGGCATACCGCAGGGGAGACCCAGTACTTC. This translates into CASRVRALAGHTAGETQYF.

This sequence joins TRBV6-5 and TRBJ2-3; weak D call: TRBD2 (5 bases). CDR1 is MNHEY and CDR2 is SVGAGI in the germline V gene. Trimming stripped 2 bases from V and 3 bases from J, with 6 bases between. The CDR3 covers 13 residues. CDR3 sequence reads: CASSYPGTDTQYF. CDR3 in DNA: TGTGCCAGCAGTTACCCGGGGACAGATACGCAGTATTTT.

The chain links TRBV28 to TRBJ2-7; 9 bases map to TRBD1. CDR3 length: 15 residues. V trimming: 4 bases; J trimming: 4 bases; junction bases outside the gene matches: 8. From germline, CDR1 is MDHEN and CDR2 SYDVKM. The CDR3 DNA reads TGTGCCAGCAGTTCCGGACAGGGGATAAGTTACGAGCAGTACTTC. Amino acid sequence: CASSSGQGISYEQYF.

The chain uses TRBV6-6 and TRBJ1-4; D gene ambiguous. Germline CDR1 is MNHNY and CDR2 is SVGAGI (reference sequence). The CDR3 length is 11 residues. Deletions cut 7 bases from V and 8 bases from J, with 8 bases between. The CDR3 region has the DNA TGTGCCAGCACTGGGAGGGAAAAACTGTTTTTT. This codes for CASTGREKLFF.

The CDR3 region has the DNA TGTGCCACCAGCAGCGGGACTAGCGGGGGTCCAGATACGCAGTATTTT. Amino acids: CATSSGTSGGPDTQYF. The rearrangement joins TRBV15 to TRBJ2-3; 14 nucleotides agree with TRBD2. J gave up 4 bases and V 3 bases, and 3 bases lay outside the gene matches. The CDR3 is 16 amino acids. The germline gives CDR1 LNHNV, CDR2 YYDKDF (reference sequence).

The rearrangement joins TRBV15 to TRBJ2-1; 9 nucleotides align to TRBD1. The CDR3 is 17 amino acids. Germline CDR1 LNHNV, CDR2 YYDKDF (reference sequence). V shed 1 base, J shed 5 bases, and the junction held 9 bases outside the gene matches. CDR3 sequence: CATSRAPPGTGNNEQFF. DNA of the CDR3: TGTGCCACCAGCAGAGCTCCCCCCGGGACAGGGAACAATGAGCAGTTCTTC.

The chain has TRBV7-9 and TRBJ1-2; 9 bases line up with TRBD1. The J segment lost 7 bases and the V segment lost 6 bases, leaving 6 bases of the junction unmatched. From germline, CDR1 is SEHNR and CDR2 FQNEAQ (reference sequence). The CDR3 spans 13 residues. Here the CDR3 DNA reads TGTGCCAGCAGTTCTACAGGGGGCTTTGGCTACACCTTC. It is translated as CASSSTGGFGYTF.

This clone was recorded a few times. V and J are TRBV6-1 and TRBJ1-2; 7 positions agree with TRBD1. V shed 2 bases, J shed 4 bases, and the junction held 13 bases outside the gene matches. Germline V gene sequence: CDR1 MNHNS, CDR2 SASEGT. The CDR3 consists of 17 residues. The CDR3: CASSERSGQELIYGYTF. Written as DNA, the CDR3 is TGTGCCAGCAGTGAAAGGTCAGGACAGGAGTTAATCTATGGCTACACCTTC.

The gene calls are TRBV7-8 and TRBJ2-7; a possible D gene is TRBD2 (5 bases). Germline lookup yields CDR1 SGHVS and CDR2 FQNEAQ. Trimming removed 5 bases from V and 3 bases from J, with 17 bases in between. The CDR3 sequence is 15 residues long. The CDR3 DNA is TGTGCCAGCAGCCCCCAAATACGAGGGCTCTACGAGCAGTACTTC. It translates to CASSPQIRGLYEQYF.

This clone turned up a few times. V usage is TRBV19 and J usage is TRBJ1-2; D is possibly TRBD1 (6 bases). The CDR3 contains 13 residues. V was clipped by 8 bases and J by 8 bases, with 18 bases between them. Germline values: CDR1 LNHDA, CDR2 SQIVND (reference sequence). The CDR3 reads CASVGAGRGGYTF. The DNA for the CDR3 is TGTGCCAGTGTGGGGGCAGGAAGAGGCGGCTACACCTTC.

This chain connects TRBV3-1 (or the pseudogene TRBV3-2) to TRBJ1-2; D may be TRBD1 (6 bases). The V gene lost 2 bases and the J gene lost 2 bases, with 15 bases spanning the gap. CDR1 is LGHDT and CDR2 is YNNKEL in the germline V gene (reference sequence). The CDR3 runs to 16 residues. The CDR3 sequence is CASSQRSRDTNYGYTF. The CDR3 nucleotides are TGTGCCAGCAGCCAAAGGAGTAGGGACACAAACTATGGCTACACCTTC.

J is TRBJ1-2 and V is TRBV2; the D gene is possibly TRBD1 (5 bases). This CDR3 comprises 11 residues. Per the germline V gene, CDR1 is SNHLY and CDR2 is FYNNEI. The V gene lost 4 bases and the J gene lost 11 bases, with 11 bases spanning the gap. The CDR3 sequence: CASSVGGRYTF. The CDR3 DNA is TGTGCCAGCAGTGTCGGGGGGAGGTACACCTTC. Supplemented by reference TRBV2 and TRBJ1-2, the full variable domain reads EPEVTQTPSHQVTQMGQEVILRCVPISNHLYFYWYRQILGQKVEFLVSFYNNEISEKSEIFDDQFSVERPDGSNFTLKIRSTKLEDSAMYFCASSVGGRYTFGSGTRLTVV.

The rearrangement links TRBV6-2 or TRBV6-3 to TRBJ1-5; 10 bases agree with TRBD1. CDR1 is MNHEY, CDR2 SVGEGT, per germline. This CDR3 is built from 16 residues. Trimming at V came to 6 bases and at J to 3 bases, leaving 8 bases not matched to a gene. CDR3 region: CASSPRDRGVNQPQHF. The CDR3 bases are TGTGCCAGCAGCCCCCGGGACAGGGGAGTCAATCAGCCCCAGCATTTT.

The chain recombines TRBV4-3 with TRBJ1-1, with 7 bases matching TRBD1. This CDR3 has 13 residues. Losses at the gene ends were 5 bases for V and 4 bases for J; bases not matched to a gene: 4. The germline V gene encodes CDR1 LGHNA and CDR2 YSLEER. The CDR3 nucleotides are TGCGCCAGCAGCTACAGGGGTTTCACTGAAGCTTTCTTT. It codes for CASSYRGFTEAFF.